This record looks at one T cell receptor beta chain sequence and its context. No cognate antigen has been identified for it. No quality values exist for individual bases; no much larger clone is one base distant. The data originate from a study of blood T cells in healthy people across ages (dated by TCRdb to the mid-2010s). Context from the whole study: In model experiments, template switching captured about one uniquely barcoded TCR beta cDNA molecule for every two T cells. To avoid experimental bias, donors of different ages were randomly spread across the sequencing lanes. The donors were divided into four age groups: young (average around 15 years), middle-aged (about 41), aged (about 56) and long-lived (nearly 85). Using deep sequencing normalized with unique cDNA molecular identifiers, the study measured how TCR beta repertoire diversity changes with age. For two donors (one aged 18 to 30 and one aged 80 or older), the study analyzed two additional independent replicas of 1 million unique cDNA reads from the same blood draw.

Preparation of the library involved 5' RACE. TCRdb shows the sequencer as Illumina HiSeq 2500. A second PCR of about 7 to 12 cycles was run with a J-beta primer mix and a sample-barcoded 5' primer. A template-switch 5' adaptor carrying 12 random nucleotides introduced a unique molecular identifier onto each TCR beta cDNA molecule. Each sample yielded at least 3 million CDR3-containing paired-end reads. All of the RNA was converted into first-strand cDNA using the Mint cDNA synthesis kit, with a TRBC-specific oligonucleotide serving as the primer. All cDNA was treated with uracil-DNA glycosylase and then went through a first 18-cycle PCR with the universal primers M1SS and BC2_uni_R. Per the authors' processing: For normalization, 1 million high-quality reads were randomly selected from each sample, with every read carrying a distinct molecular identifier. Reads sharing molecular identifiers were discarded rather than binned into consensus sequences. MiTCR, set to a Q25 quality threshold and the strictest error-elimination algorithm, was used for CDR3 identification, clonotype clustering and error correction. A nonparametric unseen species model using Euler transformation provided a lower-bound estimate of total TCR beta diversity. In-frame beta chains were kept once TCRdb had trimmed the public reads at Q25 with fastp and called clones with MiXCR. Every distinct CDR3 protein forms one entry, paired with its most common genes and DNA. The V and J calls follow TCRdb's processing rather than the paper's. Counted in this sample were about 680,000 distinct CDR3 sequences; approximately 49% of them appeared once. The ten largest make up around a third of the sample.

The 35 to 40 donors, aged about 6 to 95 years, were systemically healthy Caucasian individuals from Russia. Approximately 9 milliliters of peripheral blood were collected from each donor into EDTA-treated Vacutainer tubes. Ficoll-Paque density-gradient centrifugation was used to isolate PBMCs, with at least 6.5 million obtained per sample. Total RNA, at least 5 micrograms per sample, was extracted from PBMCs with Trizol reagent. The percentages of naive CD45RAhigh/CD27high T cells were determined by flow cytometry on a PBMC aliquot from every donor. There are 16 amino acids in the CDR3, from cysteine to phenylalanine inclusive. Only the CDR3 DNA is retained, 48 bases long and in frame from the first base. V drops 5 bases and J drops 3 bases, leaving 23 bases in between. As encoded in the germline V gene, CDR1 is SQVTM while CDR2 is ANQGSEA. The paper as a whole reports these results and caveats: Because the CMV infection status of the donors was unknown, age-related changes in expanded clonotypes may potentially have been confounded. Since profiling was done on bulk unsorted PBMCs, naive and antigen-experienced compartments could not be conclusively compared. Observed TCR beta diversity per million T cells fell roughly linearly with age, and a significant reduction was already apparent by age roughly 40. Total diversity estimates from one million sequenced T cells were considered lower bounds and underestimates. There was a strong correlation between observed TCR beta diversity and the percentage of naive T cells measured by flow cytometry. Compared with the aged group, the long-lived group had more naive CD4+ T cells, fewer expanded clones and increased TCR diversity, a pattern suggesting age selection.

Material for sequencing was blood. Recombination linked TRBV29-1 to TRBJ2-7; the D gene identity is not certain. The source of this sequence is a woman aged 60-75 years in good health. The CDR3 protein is CSVQLNSVDRVYEQYF. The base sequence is TGCAGCGTTCAGTTGAATAGTGTGGACCGAGTCTACGAGCAGTACTTC.